This TCR beta chain came from a study of T-cell reconstitution after alpha-beta-depleted transplantation in children. This clonotype showed up many times. The V and J ends lost 0 bases and 2 bases respectively, with 7 bases between them. CDR1 is SGHTA and CDR2 is FQGNSA in the germline V gene. The CDR3 runs 15 residues. This sample's TCRbeta library carried unique molecular identifier barcodes. Each CDR3 protein is one row after TCRdb ran MiXCR on the PCR reads. The profile shows about 690,000 distinct CDR3 sequences, around 17% of them singletons. The origin of this receptor is a human donor who donated a stem cell graft to a child with acute myeloid leukemia. The rearrangement links TRBV7-2 to TRBJ2-2; D unclear. The source was PBMCs from the stem cell graft donor, collected from the stem cell graft. CDR3 residues: CASSLAELNTGELFF. The CDR3 bases are TGTGCCAGCAGCTTAGCCGAGCTAAACACCGGGGAGCTGTTTTTT.